This T cell receptor (beta chain) was obtained from a study of blood T cell repertoires in COVID-19. Background on the study: The cDNA or gDNA used as material had been derived from T cells, B-cell-depleted T cells, or PBMCs.

The assay was immunoSEQ multiplex PCR, and TCRdb's table has in-frame clones only and misses some. The repertoire consists of about 70,000 clones, with approximately 83% occurring once and the leading ten covering 12%. V trimming: 8 bases; J trimming: 2 bases; junction bases outside the gene matches: 7. Germline V gene data show CDR1 as SNHLY and CDR2 as FYNNEI. This CDR3 is 14 amino acids long. Sequencing was performed on peripheral blood. The clonotype originates from a human donor in a cohort sampled during active COVID-19. The rearrangement links TRBV2 to TRBJ2-7; TRBD1 aligns across 9 bases. The CDR3, as DNA: TGTGCCAGCCGGCCGGGACAGGGAGCCTACGAGCAGTACTTC. This codes for CASRPGQGAYEQYF.